These 27 T cell receptor beta chains originate from one sample sequenced in a study of CD8+ T cells in alopecia areata. RNA was isolated and reverse transcribed to cDNA, the sequencing template. This table comes from immunoSEQ multiplex PCR, and its TCRdb copy is limited to in-frame clones, with some not included. The sample lists 170,000 or so clones; about three fifths were seen once. Treatment described: oral pan-JAK inhibitor, 5-10 mg twice daily. The material sequenced was CD4+ T cells sorted from blood, taken at week 4, from a patient treated with tofacitinib. All receptors come from a human donor with alopecia areata.

This clone was seen more than once but under ten times. The rearrangement joins TRBV29-1 to TRBJ2-2, with a possible D match to TRBD1 (6 bases). The germline gives CDR1 SQVTM, CDR2 ANQGSEA. CDR3 length: 13 residues. The V end lost 7 bases, the J end lost 0 bases, and 9 bases lay between the germline ends. The CDR3 loop reads CSADRTNTGELFF. The CDR3 nucleotides read TGCAGCGCCGACAGGACGAACACCGGGGAGCTGTTTTTT.

The rearrangement links TRBV9 to TRBJ1-1; tentatively, D is TRBD1 (5 bases). The length of the CDR3 is 13 residues. CDR1 and CDR2 (germline): SGDLS, YYNGEE. With 0 bases removed from V and 7 bases from J, the gap between germline ends came to 10 bases. The CDR3 coding sequence is TGTGCCAGCAGCGTAGTACTTGACAGTGAAGCTTTCTTT. This gives the protein CASSVVLDSEAFF.

This chain joins TRBV20-1 and TRBJ1-2; D is unresolved. Germline V CDR1 and CDR2: DFQATT, SNEGSKA (reference sequence). The CDR3 length is 11 residues. V lost 3 bases and J 8 bases, leaving 10 bases between the germline ends. CDR3 in DNA: TGCAGTGCTAGGGAAGCAAGGGGCTACACCTTC. This encodes CSAREARGYTF.

This sequence joins TRBV19 and TRBJ2-6; D ambiguous. V lost 5 bases and J lost 3, with 11 bases in between. CDR3 length: 15 amino acids. The V gene's germline CDR1 is LNHDA and CDR2 SQIVND (reference sequence). The CDR3 protein is CASSPSKGGANVLTF. DNA for the CDR3: TGTGCCAGTAGTCCGTCAAAAGGTGGGGCCAACGTCCTGACTTTC.

The CDR3 here is CASRLDRASNSPLHF. The CDR3 DNA follows: TGTGCCAGTAGGTTGGACAGGGCGAGTAATTCACCCCTCCACTTT. V is TRBV19 and J is TRBJ1-6; 8 nucleotides match TRBD1. Germline loops: CDR1 LNHDA, CDR2 SQIVND (reference sequence). Unmatched junction bases numbered 7, after V lost 6 bases and J lost 6 bases. The CDR3 has 15 residues.

This chain's CDR3 is CASSEGLAGVETQYF. The CDR3 DNA is TGTGCCAGCAGCGAGGGACTAGCGGGGGTAGAGACCCAGTACTTC. The genes are TRBV9 and TRBJ2-5; 14 bases line up with TRBD2. This CDR3 region has 15 residues. Trimming took 3 bases from V and 4 from J; bases not matched to a gene: 2. In germline, CDR1 is SGDLS, CDR2 YYNGEE.

This chain links TRBV29-1 with TRBJ2-5; D is tentatively TRBD1 or TRBD2 (7 bases each). V shed 7 bases and J shed 5 bases, with 14 bases lying between them. The length of the CDR3 is 12 residues. CDR1 SQVTM and CDR2 ANQGSEA come from the germline V gene. The CDR3 loop reads CSATGEGETQYF. The CDR3 DNA reads as TGCAGCGCAACAGGGGAGGGGGAGACCCAGTACTTC.

The chain has TRBV6-5 and TRBJ1-2; D unresolved. Germline lookup yields CDR1 MNHEY and CDR2 SVGAGI. CDR3 length: 15 amino acids. V was pared by 6 bases and J by 6 bases, with 20 bases between. This chain's CDR3 is CASRDDDWGRNGYTF. CDR3 DNA sequence: TGTGCCAGCAGGGATGACGACTGGGGTCGGAATGGCTACACCTTC.

The CDR3, as DNA: TGTGCCAGCAGCCAAGCCCCGGGACAGGGGGCCTATGGCTACACCTTC. Translation gives CASSQAPGQGAYGYTF. The rearrangement joins TRBV4-2 to TRBJ1-2, with TRBD1 matching 12 bases. The CDR3 consists of 16 residues. Unmatched junction bases numbered 4, after V lost 1 base and J lost 4 bases. Germline V lookup: CDR1 LGHNA, CDR2 YNFKEQ.

This sequence joins TRBV29-1 and TRBJ2-5; possibly TRBD1 for D (6 bases). CDR1 SQVTM and CDR2 ANQGSEA come from the germline V gene. The CDR3 spans 14 residues. V lost 3 bases to trimming and J lost 1 base, with 12 bases between them. The CDR3 loop reads CSVDGVGGQETQYF. The CDR3 DNA sequence: TGCAGCGTTGACGGGGTAGGGGGCCAAGAGACCCAGTACTTC.

There are a few counts of this clone. The chain joins TRBV29-1 to TRBJ2-7; a possible D gene is TRBD1 (6 bases). Germline lookup yields CDR1 SQVTM and CDR2 ANQGSEA. Trimming cost V 3 bases and J 2 bases, with 11 bases left between them. CDR3 length: 13 residues. CDR3 residues: CSVEDSAAYEQYF. CDR3 DNA: TGCAGCGTTGAGGACAGCGCGGCCTACGAGCAGTACTTC.

The chain is built from TRBV11-2 and TRBJ2-3; D may be TRBD2 (5 bases). Germline values: CDR1 SGHAT, CDR2 FQNNGV. The V end lost 0 bases, the J end lost 6 bases, and 10 bases lay between the germline ends. The length of the CDR3 is 14 residues. CDR3 sequence reads: CASSLEESGDTQYF. For the CDR3, the DNA is TGTGCCAGCAGCTTAGAGGAGAGCGGCGATACGCAGTATTTT.

This clone has just one count. The chain joins TRBV25-1 to TRBJ2-1, with D hard to call. V lost 3 bases to trimming and J lost 8 bases, with 20 bases between them. The CDR3 length is 16 residues. In germline, CDR1 is MGHDK, CDR2 SYGVNS. The CDR3 sequence is CASSDSANTKFDEQFF. CDR3 nucleotide sequence: TGTGCCAGCAGTGACTCCGCAAACACCAAATTCGATGAGCAGTTCTTC.

This chain links TRBV27 with TRBJ1-2; 7 positions agree with TRBD1. This CDR3 region has 16 residues. J gave up 8 bases and V 7 bases, and 19 bases lay outside the gene matches. Per germline, CDR1 MNHEY and CDR2 SMNVEV (reference sequence). This CDR3 reads CASTPEPDRARRGYTF. CDR3 coding DNA: TGTGCCAGCACCCCGGAACCAGACAGGGCTAGACGGGGCTACACCTTC.

This chain connects TRBV9 to TRBJ2-3; no clear D. V lost 0 bases and J 6 bases, leaving 8 bases between the germline ends. Germline CDR1 SGDLS, CDR2 YYNGEE. The CDR3 is 13 amino acids. CDR3 nucleotide sequence: TGTGCCAGCAGCGTAGCGTTGAGTGATACGCAGTATTTT. This gives the protein CASSVALSDTQYF.

This sequence joins TRBV4-3 and TRBJ2-5, with D possibly matching TRBD2 (6 bases). V shed 3 bases and J shed 5 bases, with 10 bases lying between them. CDR1 LGHNA and CDR2 YSLEER come from the germline V gene. There are 13 residues in the CDR3. Here the CDR3 reads CASSQLRGETQYF. The CDR3, as DNA: TGCGCCAGCAGCCAGCTTCGGGGGGAGACCCAGTACTTC.

The V call is TRBV30, the J call TRBJ1-1; TRBD1 matches at 7 bases. The CDR3 contains 11 residues. The germline gives CDR1 GTSNPN, CDR2 SVGIG (reference sequence). The V segment lost 7 bases and the J segment 4 bases; nucleotides outside the gene matches: 3. CDR3 DNA: TGTGCCTTACAGGGGACCACTGAAGCTTTCTTT. Protein sequence: CALQGTTEAFF. Using reference TRBV30 and TRBJ1-1 for the parts outside the CDR3, the full variable domain is SQTIHQWPATLVQPVGSPLSLECTVEGTSNPNLYWYRQAAGRGLQLLFYSVGIGQISSEVPQNLSASRPQDRQFILSSKKLLLSDSGFYLCALQGTTEAFFGQGTRLTVV.

The rearrangement joins TRBV29-1 to TRBJ2-1; 7 bases fit TRBD2. V lost 8 bases to trimming and J lost 4 bases; unmatched junction nucleotides: 14. CDR3 size: 15 residues. Germline lookup yields CDR1 SQVTM and CDR2 ANQGSEA. The CDR3 nucleotides read TGCAGCTGGGAGGGGAGGCAGGGCTCGTACAATGAGCAGTTCTTC. Protein product: CSWEGRQGSYNEQFF.

The chain uses TRBV29-1 and TRBJ2-5; 10 nucleotides match TRBD1. This CDR3 comprises 13 residues. CDR1 is SQVTM and CDR2 is ANQGSEA in the germline V gene. V lost 3 bases and J lost 5; bases outside the gene matches: 3. CDR3 sequence: CSVERDRGETQYF. The CDR3 DNA follows: TGCAGCGTTGAGCGGGACAGGGGTGAGACCCAGTACTTC.

CDR3 loop: CASSRGEETQYF. In nucleotides, the CDR3 is TGTGCCAGCAGCAGGGGGGAAGAGACCCAGTACTTC. The chain joins TRBV9 to TRBJ2-5, with D possibly being TRBD1 or TRBD2 (6 bases each). Germline CDR1 is SGDLS and CDR2 is YYNGEE. Trimming stripped 4 bases from V and 3 bases from J, with 7 bases between. The CDR3 sequence is 12 residues long.

The V gene is TRBV29-1, the J gene TRBJ2-5, with D perhaps TRBD1 or TRBD2 (5 bases each). This CDR3 has 13 residues. V was shortened by 4 bases and J by 4 bases, with 13 bases between the two germline ends. Looked up from germline, CDR1 is SQVTM and CDR2 is ANQGSEA. This CDR3 reads CSVGGVVPETQYF. The DNA of the CDR3 is TGCAGCGTTGGAGGGGTGGTCCCAGAGACCCAGTACTTC.

The chain has TRBV5-4 and TRBJ1-6, with D possibly TRBD1 on 6 matching bases. The CDR3 sequence is 15 residues long. The V end was cut by 3 bases, the J end by 6 bases, with 13 bases between. Germline lookup yields CDR1 SGHNT and CDR2 YYREEE (reference sequence). The DNA of the CDR3 is TGTGCCAGCAGCTCCCCAGGGGTCCCTAATTCACCCCTCCACTTT. This encodes CASSSPGVPNSPLHF.

The gene calls are TRBV29-1 and TRBJ2-7, with D hard to call. Trimming stripped 5 bases from V and 2 bases from J, with 7 bases between. Germline-derived CDR1 and CDR2 are SQVTM and ANQGSEA. This CDR3 has 11 residues. The CDR3 nucleotides are TGCAGCGTTAAGGGAACCTACGAGCAGTACTTC. This codes for CSVKGTYEQYF.

The chain links TRBV11-1 to TRBJ2-7; TRBD1 matches at 9 bases. With 3 bases clipped from V and 0 bases from J, the junction kept 0 bases outside the gene matches. Germline values: CDR1 SGHAT, CDR2 FQDESV (reference sequence). This CDR3 region has 14 residues. Written as DNA, the CDR3 is TGTGCCAGCAGCTTGACAGGGGGCTCCTACGAGCAGTACTTC. Translating it yields CASSLTGGSYEQYF.

This clone is a singleton in its sample. The J gene is TRBJ1-6, the V gene TRBV30; no definite D call. Germline V gene sequence: CDR1 GTSNPN, CDR2 SVGIG (reference sequence). Deletions cut 5 bases from V and 8 bases from J, with 4 bases between. This CDR3 region has 10 residues. CDR3: CAWGYSPLHF. The CDR3 DNA reads TGTGCCTGGGGTTATTCACCCCTCCACTTT.

This rearrangement joins TRBV30 to TRBJ1-1; no firm D call. V was pared by 1 base and J by 10 bases, with 10 bases between. There are 11 residues in the CDR3. CDR1 is GTSNPN and CDR2 is SVGIG in the germline V gene (reference sequence). The chain's CDR3 is CAWSGPLSAFF. The CDR3 DNA follows: TGTGCCTGGAGTGGGCCGCTTTCAGCTTTCTTT.

This sequence joins TRBV6-6 and TRBJ2-2; unclear D gene. V was clipped by 10 bases and J by 0 bases, with 3 bases between them. CDR3 size: 11 residues. Germline CDR1 is MNHNY and CDR2 is SVGAGI (reference sequence). CDR3 sequence: CAISNTGELFF. The CDR3 DNA reads TGTGCCATCTCGAACACCGGGGAGCTGTTTTTT.